Sequencing of this T cell receptor (beta chain) was carried out in a study of spatial heterogeneity in lung cancer. Findings of the study overall: Among blood samples, ubiquitous expanded tumor TCRs appeared more at resection than at follow-up.

Time point defined: sample taken at primary tumor resection. Unsorted whole RNA from tumor, nontumor lung or frozen PBMC underwent sequencing. TCRdb reprocessed the 5' RACE reads via MiXCR and lists one record per CDR3 protein. The table records tens of thousands of distinct CDR3 sequences, about 7.6% of them present only once. The sample holds many counts of this clonotype. As yet, its antigen is unknown. This receptor was identified in a male donor with early-stage non-small cell lung cancer. Sequencing used PBMCs, obtained at surgery.

DNA of the CDR3: TGCGCCAGCAGGGATAACAGGGTGGGAAATGAAAAACTGTTTTTT. It yields the protein CASRDNRVGNEKLFF. The chain combines TRBV10-2 with TRBJ1-4, with D possibly TRBD1 on 6 matching bases. The CDR3 extends over 15 amino acids. From germline, CDR1 is WSHSY and CDR2 SAAADI. Trimming removed 6 bases at V and 5 bases at J, with 16 bases between.